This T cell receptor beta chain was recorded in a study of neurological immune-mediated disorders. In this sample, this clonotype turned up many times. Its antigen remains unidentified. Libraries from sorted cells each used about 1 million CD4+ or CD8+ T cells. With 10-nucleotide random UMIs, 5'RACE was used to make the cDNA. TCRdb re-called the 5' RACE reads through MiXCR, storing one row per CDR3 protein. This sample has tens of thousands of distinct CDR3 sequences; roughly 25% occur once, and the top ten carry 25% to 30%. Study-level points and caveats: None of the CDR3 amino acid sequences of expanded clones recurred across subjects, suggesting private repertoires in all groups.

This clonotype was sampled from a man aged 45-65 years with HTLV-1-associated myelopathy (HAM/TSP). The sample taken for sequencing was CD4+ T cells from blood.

CDR3 in DNA: TGTGCCAGCAGTGATTGGGGGGTGAACACTGAAGCTTTCTTT. Translation: CASSDWGVNTEAFF. The V gene is TRBV6-1, the J gene TRBJ1-1; D possibly corresponds to TRBD1 (5 bases). Germline V CDR1 and CDR2: MNHNS, SASEGT. The CDR3 is made up of 14 amino acids. V shed 3 bases and J shed 0 bases, with 8 bases lying between them.